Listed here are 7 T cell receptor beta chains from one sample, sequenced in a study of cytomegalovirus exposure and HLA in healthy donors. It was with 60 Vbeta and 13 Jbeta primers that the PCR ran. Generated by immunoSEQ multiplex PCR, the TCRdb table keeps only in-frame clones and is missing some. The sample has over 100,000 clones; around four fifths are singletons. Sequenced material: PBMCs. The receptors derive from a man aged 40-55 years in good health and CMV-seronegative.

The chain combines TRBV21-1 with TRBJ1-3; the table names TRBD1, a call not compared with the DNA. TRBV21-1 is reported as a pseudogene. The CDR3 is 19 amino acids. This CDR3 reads CASSSCSFLGTRSGNTIYF. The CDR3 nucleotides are TGTGCCAGCAGCAGTTGTTCATTTCTTGGGACACGCTCTGGAAACACCATATATTTT.

CDR3 region: CASSQDQGWGFYGYTF. In nucleotides, the CDR3 is TGCGCCAGCAGCCAAGATCAGGGGTGGGGATTCTATGGCTACACCTTC. The rearrangement uses TRBV4-1 and TRBJ1-2; D may be TRBD1 (6 bases). This CDR3 region has 16 residues. V lost 0 bases and J 4 bases, leaving 15 bases between the germline ends. Germline CDR1 is MGHRA and CDR2 is YSYEKL.

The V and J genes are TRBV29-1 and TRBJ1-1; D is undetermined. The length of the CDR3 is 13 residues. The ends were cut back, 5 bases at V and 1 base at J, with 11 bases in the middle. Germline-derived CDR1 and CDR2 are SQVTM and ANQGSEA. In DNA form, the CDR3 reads TGCAGCGTTACGGGAAGGGCGAACACTGAAGCTTTCTTT. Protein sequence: CSVTGRANTEAFF.

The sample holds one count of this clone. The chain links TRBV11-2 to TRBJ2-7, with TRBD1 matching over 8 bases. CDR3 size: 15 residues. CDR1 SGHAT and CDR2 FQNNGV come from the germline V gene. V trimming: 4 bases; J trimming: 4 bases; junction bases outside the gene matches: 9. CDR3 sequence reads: CASSYYRGSSYEQYF. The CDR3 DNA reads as TGTGCCAGCAGCTACTACAGGGGGTCATCATACGAGCAGTACTTC.

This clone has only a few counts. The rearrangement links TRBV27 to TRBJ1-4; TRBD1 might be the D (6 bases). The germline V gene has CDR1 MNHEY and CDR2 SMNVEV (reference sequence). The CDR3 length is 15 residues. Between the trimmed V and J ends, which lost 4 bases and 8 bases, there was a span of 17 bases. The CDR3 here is CASSSLGGASEKLFF. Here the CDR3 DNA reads TGTGCCAGCAGTTCCCTAGGGGGGGCAAGCGAAAAACTGTTTTTT.

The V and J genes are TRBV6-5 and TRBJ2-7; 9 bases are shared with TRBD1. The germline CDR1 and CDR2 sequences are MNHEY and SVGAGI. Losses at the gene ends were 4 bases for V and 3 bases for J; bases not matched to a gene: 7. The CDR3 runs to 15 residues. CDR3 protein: CASSSQLGQGYEQYF. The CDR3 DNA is TGTGCCAGCAGTTCACAACTGGGACAGGGCTACGAGCAGTACTTC.

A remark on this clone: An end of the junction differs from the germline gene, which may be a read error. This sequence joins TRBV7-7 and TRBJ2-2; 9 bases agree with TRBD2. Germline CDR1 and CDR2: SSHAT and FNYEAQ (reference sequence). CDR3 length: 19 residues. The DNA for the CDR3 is TGTGCTAGCAGCTGGACCCCGCGTAGCGGGGGAGATAACACCGGGGAGCTGTTTTTT. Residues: CASSWTPRSGGDNTGELFF.